Listed below are T cell receptor beta chains from one sample, sequenced in a study of T cells in Graves' hyperthyroidism and ophthalmopathy. From the multiplex PCR reads, TCRdb called clonotypes with MiXCR, one entry per CDR3 protein. Of 460,000 or so distinct CDR3 sequences listed, around 14% are singletons. Sequenced sample: blood. The receptors here all came from a woman aged 18-30 years with Graves' hyperthyroidism. CDR3s include the opening cysteine and the closing phenylalanine or tryptophan. Each record gives: CDR3 protein, CDR3 DNA, D gene, CDR3 length, clone size, V gene, J gene. D genes are given only for firm matches. Clone size, where shown, is once, few, many, or a class for clones that have expanded.

CDR3: CATSEADQVGNNEQFF
DNA: TGTGCCACCAGTGAGGCAGACCAAGTTGGGAACAATGAGCAGTTCTTC
D: NA
length: 16
size: many
V: TRBV24-1
J: TRBJ2-1

CDR3: CASSRSGRLTEAFF
DNA: TGTGCCAGCAGCCGATCCGGGCGCCTCACTGAAGCTTTCTTT
D: NA
length: 14
size: few
V: TRBV5-4
J: TRBJ1-1

CDR3: CASSLYWLAGVEENNEQFF
DNA: TGTGCCAGCAGCTTATATTGGCTAGCGGGAGTCGAGGAAAACAATGAGCAGTTCTTC
D: TRBD2
length: 19
size: NA
V: TRBV7-9
J: TRBJ2-1

CDR3: CASRQTGQREKLFF
DNA: TGTGCCAGCAGGCAGACGGGACAGAGAGAAAAACTGTTTTTT
D: TRBD1
length: 14
size: NA
V: TRBV6-1
J: TRBJ1-4

CDR3: CATSDLRRTGVNEQFF
DNA: TGTGCCACCAGTGATTTGCGTAGGACAGGGGTCAATGAGCAGTTCTTC
D: TRBD1
length: 16
size: many
V: TRBV24-1
J: TRBJ2-1

CDR3: CSVTRLTGGARGGYTF
DNA: TGCAGCGTCACACGCCTGACAGGGGGCGCCCGGGGTGGCTACACCTTC
D: TRBD1
length: 16
size: few
V: TRBV29-1
J: TRBJ1-2

CDR3: CASRTGTGGFGNTIYF
DNA: TGTGCCAGCAGGACCGGGACAGGGGGCTTTGGAAACACCATATATTTT
D: TRBD1
length: 16
size: NA
V: TRBV6-1
J: TRBJ1-3

CDR3: CASSLRTGVNGELFF
DNA: TGTGCCAGCAGTTTGAGGACAGGGGTAAACGGGGAGCTGTTTTTT
D: TRBD1
length: 15
size: few
V: TRBV12-3/TRBV12-4
J: TRBJ2-2

CDR3: CASSLAASGLGNEQFF
DNA: TGTGCCAGCAGCTTAGCGGCTAGCGGTCTAGGGAATGAGCAGTTCTTC
D: TRBD2
length: 16
size: many
V: TRBV11-2
J: TRBJ2-1

CDR3: CASSYTAGAVGQPQHF
DNA: TGTGCCAGCAGTTACACCGCTGGGGCAGTAGGTCAGCCCCAGCATTTT
D: NA
length: 16
size: few
V: TRBV6-2/TRBV6-3
J: TRBJ1-5

CDR3: CASSSLSGVTYNEQFF
DNA: TGTGCCAGCAGTTCCTTGTCGGGAGTCACCTACAATGAGCAGTTCTTC
D: NA
length: 16
size: NA
V: TRBV6-2/TRBV6-3
J: TRBJ2-1

CDR3: CASSPGILSGANVLTF
DNA: TGTGCCAGCAGCCCAGGAATACTCTCTGGGGCCAACGTCCTGACTTTC
D: NA
length: 16
size: few
V: TRBV7-3
J: TRBJ2-6

CDR3: CASSSGTGREKLFF
DNA: TGTGCCAGCAGTTCAGGGACAGGGCGCGAAAAACTGTTTTTT
D: TRBD1
length: 14
size: many
V: TRBV6-1
J: TRBJ1-4

CDR3: CASSSGIEAFF
DNA: TGTGCCAGCAGTTCCGGAATAGAAGCTTTCTTT
D: NA
length: 11
size: NA
V: TRBV28
J: TRBJ1-1

CDR3: CASSVSGNTEAFF
DNA: TGCGCCAGCAGTGTATCGGGGAACACTGAAGCTTTCTTT
D: NA
length: 13
size: NA
V: TRBV10-1
J: TRBJ1-1

CDR3: CASSSGTGNHVAKNIQYF
DNA: TGTGCCAGCAGCTCCGGGACAGGGAACCACGTAGCCAAAAACATTCAGTACTTC
D: TRBD1
length: 18
size: NA
V: TRBV7-9
J: TRBJ2-4

CDR3: CASSSTGITGNTIYF
DNA: TGTGCCAGTAGTTCTACAGGGATCACTGGAAACACCATATATTTT
D: NA
length: 15
size: few
V: TRBV19
J: TRBJ1-3

CDR3: CAWGTGDAQPQHF
DNA: TGTGCCTGGGGGACAGGCGATGCTCAGCCCCAGCATTTT
D: TRBD1
length: 13
size: many
V: TRBV30
J: TRBJ1-5

CDR3: CASSWLAGGEQFF
DNA: TGTGCCAGCAGCTGGCTAGCGGGAGGGGAGCAGTTCTTC
D: TRBD2
length: 13
size: few
V: TRBV7-9
J: TRBJ2-1

CDR3: CSARVRGTDTQYF
DNA: TGCAGTGCTAGAGTCAGGGGCACAGATACGCAGTATTTT
D: NA
length: 13
size: many
V: TRBV20-1
J: TRBJ2-3

CDR3: CASSQDRLYTGELFF
DNA: TGTGCCAGCAGCCAAGATCGGCTTTACACCGGGGAGCTGTTTTTT
D: NA
length: 15
size: few
V: TRBV3-1
J: TRBJ2-2

CDR3: CASSWGLGGVLRTDTQYF
DNA: TGTGCCAGCAGCTGGGGATTGGGGGGCGTACTACGCACAGATACGCAGTATTTT
D: NA
length: 18
size: few
V: TRBV7-2
J: TRBJ2-3

CDR3: CASSPGTLPGELFF
DNA: TGCGCCAGCAGCCCCGGGACTTTACCTGGGGAGCTGTTTTTT
D: NA
length: 14
size: few
V: TRBV5-1
J: TRBJ2-2

CDR3: CASSLGQGSQPQHF
DNA: TGTGCCAGCAGCCTCGGACAGGGAAGTCAGCCCCAGCATTTT
D: TRBD1
length: 14
size: many
V: TRBV12-3/TRBV12-4
J: TRBJ1-5

CDR3: CASTRTLDTEAFF
DNA: TGTGCCAGCACCAGGACCCTGGACACTGAAGCTTTCTTT
D: NA
length: 13
size: few
V: TRBV6-1
J: TRBJ1-1

CDR3: CASRDRGPYYEQYF
DNA: TGCGCCAGCAGAGACAGGGGGCCCTACTACGAGCAGTACTTC
D: TRBD1
length: 14
size: many
V: TRBV5-1
J: TRBJ2-7

CDR3: CASSLAARHSGEQFF
DNA: TGCGCCAGCAGCTTGGCAGCGCGACATTCTGGTGAGCAGTTCTTC
D: NA
length: 15
size: many
V: TRBV5-1
J: TRBJ2-1

CDR3: CASSNAVGGRAFF
DNA: TGTGCCAGCAGTAACGCGGTGGGGGGTAGAGCTTTCTTT
D: NA
length: 13
size: many
V: TRBV5-8
J: TRBJ1-1

CDR3: CAWNRDIESYEQFF
DNA: TGTGCCTGGAACCGGGACATCGAAAGTTATGAGCAGTTCTTC
D: NA
length: 14
size: NA
V: TRBV30
J: TRBJ2-1

CDR3: CASSETVSGFRGYTF
DNA: TGTGCCAGCAGTGAAACAGTATCAGGTTTCAGGGGCTACACCTTC
D: NA
length: 15
size: many
V: TRBV2
J: TRBJ1-2

CDR3: CASSRTMVNTEAFF
DNA: TGTGCCAGTAGCCGGACAATGGTGAACACTGAAGCTTTCTTT
D: NA
length: 14
size: many
V: TRBV19
J: TRBJ1-1

CDR3: CASSLTTSGSGRGTGELFF
DNA: TGTGCCAGCAGCTTAACGACTAGCGGGAGCGGTCGGGGAACCGGGGAGCTGTTTTTT
D: TRBD2
length: 19
size: many
V: TRBV7-2
J: TRBJ2-2

CDR3: CASTPWEGAHNEQFF
DNA: TGTGCCAGCACCCCATGGGAGGGGGCTCACAATGAGCAGTTCTTC
D: NA
length: 15
size: many
V: TRBV27
J: TRBJ2-1

CDR3: CASSFFRVLEAFF
DNA: TGTGCCAGCAGTTTTTTCAGGGTCCTTGAAGCTTTCTTT
D: NA
length: 13
size: many
V: TRBV12-3/TRBV12-4
J: TRBJ1-1

CDR3: CAWSVYFGQGLSGANVLTF
DNA: TGTGCCTGGAGTGTCTACTTCGGACAGGGATTGTCTGGGGCCAACGTCCTGACTTTC
D: TRBD1
length: 19
size: many
V: TRBV30
J: TRBJ2-6

CDR3: CASSIDRGLLYF
DNA: TGTGCCAGTAGTATTGACAGGGGGTTGTTGTACTTC
D: TRBD1
length: 12
size: many
V: TRBV19
J: TRBJ2-5

CDR3: CASSSTESNQPQHF
DNA: TGTGCCAGCAGCAGTACAGAAAGCAATCAGCCCCAGCATTTT
D: NA
length: 14
size: many
V: TRBV6-1
J: TRBJ1-5

CDR3: CAGKREGSYEQYF
DNA: TGTGCCGGGAAGCGGGAGGGCTCCTACGAGCAGTACTTC
D: TRBD2
length: 13
size: many
V: TRBV30
J: TRBJ2-7

CDR3: CSARDSGGLQETQYF
DNA: TGCAGTGCTAGAGATAGCGGCGGGCTCCAGGAGACCCAGTACTTC
D: NA
length: 15
size: NA
V: TRBV20-1
J: TRBJ2-5

CDR3: CASRGTVADTQYF
DNA: TGTGCCAGCAGGGGGACAGTCGCAGATACGCAGTATTTT
D: TRBD1
length: 13
size: few
V: TRBV12-3/TRBV12-4
J: TRBJ2-3

CDR3: CSVGTYEGANYGYTF
DNA: TGCAGCGTTGGAACGTACGAGGGAGCTAACTATGGCTACACCTTC
D: NA
length: 15
size: many
V: TRBV29-1
J: TRBJ1-2

CDR3: CASSLAPGPKNEQFF
DNA: TGCGCCAGCAGCTTGGCCCCGGGACCCAAGAATGAGCAGTTCTTC
D: NA
length: 15
size: many
V: TRBV5-1
J: TRBJ2-1

CDR3: CASSTLREKLFF
DNA: TGCGCCAGCAGCACTCTGCGGGAAAAACTGTTTTTT
D: NA
length: 12
size: few
V: TRBV4-1
J: TRBJ1-4

CDR3: CASSEGTANYGYTF
DNA: TGTGCCAGCAGCGAAGGGACGGCTAACTATGGCTACACCTTC
D: NA
length: 14
size: many
V: TRBV7-2
J: TRBJ1-2

CDR3: CSAPEQIWDTEAFF
DNA: TGCAGTGCTCCCGAACAGATCTGGGACACTGAAGCTTTCTTT
D: NA
length: 14
size: many
V: TRBV20-1
J: TRBJ1-1

CDR3: CASRKQTASSGANVLTF
DNA: TGTGCCAGCAGAAAGCAGACGGCCTCCTCTGGGGCCAACGTCCTGACTTTC
D: NA
length: 17
size: NA
V: TRBV6-1
J: TRBJ2-6

CDR3: CASTLGTGGGQPQHF
DNA: TGTGCCAGCACCTTAGGGACAGGGGGTGGTCAGCCCCAGCATTTT
D: TRBD1
length: 15
size: many
V: TRBV2
J: TRBJ1-5

CDR3: CSGLSGSSYEQYF
DNA: TGCAGCGGACTCAGCGGGAGCTCCTACGAGCAGTACTTC
D: TRBD2
length: 13
size: many
V: TRBV29-1
J: TRBJ2-7